This T cell receptor beta chain was recorded in a study of beta chain features in type 1 diabetes. On this clone itself: Its antigen is still unknown.

The study's findings and limits: Type 1 diabetes patients had TCRB CDR3s that were shorter (moderately but significantly so) in all four CD4+ subsets.

cDNA synthesis used the whole RNA isolate, giving expressed TCRB sequences. Some clones are missing from TCRdb's copy, which holds only in-frame ones; the method was immunoSEQ multiplex PCR. The sample comprises 400,000 or so clones, around 10% of which are singletons, and about 0.63% rests with the top ten. The receptor was derived from a man between 25 and 39 years old with type 1 diabetes. The source material was central memory CD4+ T cells from blood.

CDR3 nucleotide sequence: TGTGCCAGCAGCGGGACCCAACGGACCCAGTACTTC. As protein: CASSGTQRTQYF. The rearrangement links TRBV28 to TRBJ2-5; D is possibly TRBD1 or TRBD2 (5 bases each). The ends were cut back, 6 bases at V and 7 bases at J, with 12 bases in the middle. The CDR3 has 12 amino acids. Per the germline V gene, CDR1 is MDHEN and CDR2 is SYDVKM.